This note documents a single T cell receptor beta chain sequence. Per germline, CDR1 MDHEN and CDR2 SYDVKM. This CDR3 is built from 16 residues. Between the trimmed V and J ends, which lost 6 bases and 0 bases, there was a span of 14 bases. The data were taken from a study of blood T cell repertoires in COVID-19. Study summary: Samples came from the United States, Italy and Spain, spanning acute and convalescent COVID-19.

TCRdb's copy holds only in-frame clones and misses some; the assay was immunoSEQ multiplex PCR. The table includes about 310,000 clones, roughly 85% detected once. Clinical histories supplied by participants themselves formed the basis of cohort assignment. The source of this sequence is a woman in her 30s who had been exposed to COVID-19. The chain couples TRBV28 to TRBJ1-4; no clear D. Input material: PBMCs or T cells enriched from blood (not recorded which). The CDR3 nucleotides read TGTGCCAGCAGGCACCTTACGGAGGCAACTAATGAAAAACTGTTTTTT. Its translation: CASRHLTEATNEKLFF.